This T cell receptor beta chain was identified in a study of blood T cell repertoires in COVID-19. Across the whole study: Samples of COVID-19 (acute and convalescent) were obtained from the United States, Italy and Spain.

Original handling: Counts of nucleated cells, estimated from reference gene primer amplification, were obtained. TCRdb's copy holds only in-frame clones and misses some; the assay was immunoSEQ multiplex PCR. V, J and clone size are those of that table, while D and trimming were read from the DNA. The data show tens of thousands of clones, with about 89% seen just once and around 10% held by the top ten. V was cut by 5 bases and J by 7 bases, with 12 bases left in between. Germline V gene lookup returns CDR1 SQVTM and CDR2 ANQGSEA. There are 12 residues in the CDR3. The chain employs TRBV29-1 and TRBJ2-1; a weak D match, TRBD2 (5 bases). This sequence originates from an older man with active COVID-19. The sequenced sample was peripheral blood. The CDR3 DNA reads TGCAGCGTTAATTTACTAGGGAATGAGCAGTTCTTC. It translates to CSVNLLGNEQFF.